Listed below are T cell receptor beta chains from one sample, sequenced in a study of T cell repertoires and HLA-DP antigens. TCRdb keeps only in-frame clones here, not all; method: immunoSEQ multiplex PCR. The table records 90,000 to 130,000 clones, 80% to 95% of them present only once. These receptors are not linked to any known antigen. The sequenced sample consisted of CD4+ T cells from PBMCs. All receptors derive from a young woman in good health and CMV-seronegative. Each CDR3 is given with its conserved first and last residue. The D gene is left open where the match is weak. Clone size is stated in some rows and not others, as once, few, many or a class when expanded.

J gene,D gene,V gene,clone size,CDR3 protein
TRBJ2-3,NA,TRBV5-4,once,CASSSVTDTQYF
TRBJ2-3,NA,TRBV7-2,NA,CASSIIAADTQYF
TRBJ2-7,NA,TRBV19,NA,CASKKVIGGSTYEQYF
TRBJ2-2,NA,TRBV11-2,NA,CASQLAAYTGELFF
TRBJ2-5,NA,TRBV4-3,NA,CASSHVSSRAETQYF
TRBJ2-3,TRBD2,TRBV27,NA,CASSPLGLAGGGADTQYF
TRBJ1-1,NA,TRBV10-2,few,CASSAGGTEAFF
TRBJ2-3,TRBD1,TRBV5-1,NA,CASSLDRGLTDTQYF
TRBJ2-1,TRBD2,TRBV5-1,once,CASSLSGGLAGTEQFF
TRBJ1-2,NA,TRBV28,NA,CASSPVGGAYGYTF
TRBJ2-7,TRBD1,TRBV27,NA,CASSPVYRGHGEQYF
TRBJ2-7,TRBD2,TRBV29-1,NA,CSVGNSGRPYEQYF
TRBJ2-1,TRBD1,TRBV6-5,once,CASRGTGRHEQFF
TRBJ2-5,NA,TRBV27,NA,CASSLGQGETQYF
TRBJ1-1,NA,TRBV19,NA,CASSYSGLSVTEAFF
TRBJ1-3,TRBD1,TRBV7-2,NA,CASSSTGGSGNTIYF
TRBJ1-3,NA,TRBV6-1,once,CASSERSLMSGTIYF
TRBJ1-2,NA,TRBV5-1,NA,CASSLAGLQYGYTF
TRBJ2-4,TRBD1,TRBV7-9,NA,CASSLAYRGTKNIQYF
TRBJ2-7,TRBD2,TRBV6-1,NA,CASRLAGEFGYEQYF
TRBJ2-2,NA,TRBV18,NA,CASSPAVAGELFF
TRBJ2-2,NA,TRBV9,NA,CASSVFSSNTGELFF
TRBJ1-5,NA,TRBV7-2,NA,CASSLAQPGTQHF
TRBJ2-3,TRBD2,TRBV5-1,NA,CASSFRTSFGTDTQYF
TRBJ1-5,NA,TRBV6-5,once,CASSYTGSRHPQHF
TRBJ1-1,NA,TRBV5-1,NA,CASSGNRDGRRTEAFF
TRBJ1-1,NA,TRBV19,NA,CASKSQLMNTEAFF
TRBJ2-5,TRBD2,TRBV29-1,NA,CSVEEFLAGLQETQYF
TRBJ2-2,NA,TRBV19,NA,CASNRQYTGELFF
TRBJ2-1,TRBD1,TRBV5-6,NA,CASSPGTAEKQFF
TRBJ1-5,NA,TRBV6-5,NA,CASSLVGDQPQHF
TRBJ2-1,TRBD2,TRBV7-9,NA,CASSLARGLAGVNEQFF
TRBJ1-4,TRBD1,TRBV7-6,NA,CASSPQGQANEKLFF
TRBJ2-1,NA,TRBV6-4,NA,CASSDNTEQFF
TRBJ1-2,TRBD1,TRBV9,NA,CASSARDRDQGYTF
TRBJ1-1,NA,TRBV4-1,NA,CASSQNLAGPNTEAFF
TRBJ2-1,TRBD2,TRBV18,NA,CASSPPSGSSYNEQFF
TRBJ2-1,TRBD2,TRBV9,NA,CASSVGRGDYNEQFF
TRBJ2-2,NA,TRBV27,NA,CASSLSPDTGELFF
TRBJ2-2,NA,TRBV5-1,NA,CASSLGHTGELFF